This T cell receptor (beta chain) was found in a study of T-cell memory formation after mild COVID-19. Looking at the study overall: Clusters were largely donor specific. General observations from the study: Prior to infection, memory already included some responding clones, suggesting cross-reactive memory joined.

CDR3 length equals 15 residues. Germline loops: CDR1 LGHNA, CDR2 YSLEER. Employing constant-segment primers, 5'RACE generated TCR alpha and TCR beta cDNA libraries bearing sample barcodes and UMIs. TCRdb used MiXCR to reprocess the 5' RACE reads, holding one entry per CDR3 protein. The table lists approximately 300,000 distinct CDR3 sequences, around a sixth of them singletons. Remarks on this clonotype: Its target is not known. Germline and junction disagree at one end, which may indicate a read error.

This TCR was recovered from a man between 18 and 35 years old who had mild COVID-19 (a few samples of this study predate the infection). Cell type and time point are not known. Sequenced: PBMCs or a T cell subset sorted from them (not recorded which). The V gene is TRBV4-3, the J gene TRBJ2-5; weak D call: TRBD2 (5 bases). The CDR3 DNA reads TGTGCCAGCAGCCAAGATTACCGGGGACAAGAGACCCAGTACTTC. Protein: CASSQDYRGQETQYF.